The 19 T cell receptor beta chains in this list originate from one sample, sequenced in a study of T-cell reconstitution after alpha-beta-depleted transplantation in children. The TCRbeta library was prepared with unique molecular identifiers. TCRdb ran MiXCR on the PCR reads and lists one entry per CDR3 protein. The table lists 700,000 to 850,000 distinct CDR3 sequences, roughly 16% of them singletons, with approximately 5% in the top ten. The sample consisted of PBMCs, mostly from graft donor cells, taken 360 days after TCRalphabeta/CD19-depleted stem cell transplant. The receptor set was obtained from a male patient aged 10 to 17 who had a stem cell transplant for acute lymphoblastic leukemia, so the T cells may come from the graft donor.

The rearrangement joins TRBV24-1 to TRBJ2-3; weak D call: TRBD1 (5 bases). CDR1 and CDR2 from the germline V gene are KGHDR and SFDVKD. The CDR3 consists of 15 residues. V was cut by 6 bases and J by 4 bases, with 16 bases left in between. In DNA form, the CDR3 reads TGTGCCACCAGTCTTCCAGGGTCGGGCCCAGATACGCAGTATTTT. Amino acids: CATSLPGSGPDTQYF.

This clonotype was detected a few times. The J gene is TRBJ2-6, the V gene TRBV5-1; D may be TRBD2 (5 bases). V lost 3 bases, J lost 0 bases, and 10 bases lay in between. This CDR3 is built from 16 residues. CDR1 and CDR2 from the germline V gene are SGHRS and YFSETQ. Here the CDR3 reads CASSSGLLSGANVLTF. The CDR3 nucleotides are TGCGCCAGCAGCTCTGGACTGCTCTCTGGGGCCAACGTCCTGACTTTC. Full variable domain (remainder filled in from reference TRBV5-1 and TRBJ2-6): KAGVTQTPRYLIKTRGQQVTLSCSPISGHRSVSWYQQTPGQGLQFLFEYFSETQRNKGNFPGRFSGRQFSNSRSEMNVSTLELGDSALYLCASSSGLLSGANVLTFGAGSRLTVL.

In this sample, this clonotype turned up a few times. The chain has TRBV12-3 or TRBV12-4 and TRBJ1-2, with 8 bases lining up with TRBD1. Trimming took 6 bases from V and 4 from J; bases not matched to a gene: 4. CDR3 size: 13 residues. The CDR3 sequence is CASSTDRGYGYTF. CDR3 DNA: TGTGCCAGCAGCACAGACAGGGGCTATGGCTACACCTTC.

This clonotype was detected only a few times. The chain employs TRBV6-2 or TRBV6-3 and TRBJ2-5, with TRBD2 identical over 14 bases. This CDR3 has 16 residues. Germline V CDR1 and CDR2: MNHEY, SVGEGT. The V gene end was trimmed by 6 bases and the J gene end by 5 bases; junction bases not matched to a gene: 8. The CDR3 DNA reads TGTGCCAGCAGGCCGGGACTAGCGGGAGTTTTGGAGACCCAGTACTTC. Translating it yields CASRPGLAGVLETQYF.

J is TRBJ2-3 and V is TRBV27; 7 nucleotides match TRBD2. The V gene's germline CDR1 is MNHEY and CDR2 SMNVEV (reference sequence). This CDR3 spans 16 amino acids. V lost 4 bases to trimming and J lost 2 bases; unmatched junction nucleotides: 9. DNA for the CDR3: TGTGCCAGCAGTTACCTTTTCCGGGAGGCCACAGATACGCAGTATTTT. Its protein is CASSYLFREATDTQYF.

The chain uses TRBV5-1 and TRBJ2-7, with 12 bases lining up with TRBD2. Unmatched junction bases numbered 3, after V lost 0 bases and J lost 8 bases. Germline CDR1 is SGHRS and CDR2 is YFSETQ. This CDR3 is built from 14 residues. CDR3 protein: CASSLGLAGVQQYF. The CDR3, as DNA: TGCGCCAGCAGCTTGGGACTAGCGGGAGTCCAGCAGTACTTC.

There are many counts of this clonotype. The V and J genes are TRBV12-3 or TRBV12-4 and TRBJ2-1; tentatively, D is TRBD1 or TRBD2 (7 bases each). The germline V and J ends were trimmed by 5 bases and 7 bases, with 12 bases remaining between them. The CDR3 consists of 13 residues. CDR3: CASSSGTANEQFF. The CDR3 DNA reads TGTGCCAGCAGTAGCGGGACAGCTAATGAGCAGTTCTTC.

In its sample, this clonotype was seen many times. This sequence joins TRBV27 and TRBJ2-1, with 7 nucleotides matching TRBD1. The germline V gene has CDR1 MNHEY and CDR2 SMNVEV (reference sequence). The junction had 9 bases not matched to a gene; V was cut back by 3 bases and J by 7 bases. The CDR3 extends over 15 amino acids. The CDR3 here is CASSFREGARNEQFF. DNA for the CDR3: TGTGCCAGCAGTTTCCGAGAGGGGGCGCGGAATGAGCAGTTCTTC.

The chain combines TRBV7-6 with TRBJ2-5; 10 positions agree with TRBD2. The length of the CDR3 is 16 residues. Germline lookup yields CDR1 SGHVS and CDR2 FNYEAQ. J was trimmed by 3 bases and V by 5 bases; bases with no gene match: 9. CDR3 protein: CASSMLLAGGEETQYF. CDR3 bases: TGTGCCAGCAGCATGCTCTTAGCGGGGGGTGAAGAGACCCAGTACTTC.

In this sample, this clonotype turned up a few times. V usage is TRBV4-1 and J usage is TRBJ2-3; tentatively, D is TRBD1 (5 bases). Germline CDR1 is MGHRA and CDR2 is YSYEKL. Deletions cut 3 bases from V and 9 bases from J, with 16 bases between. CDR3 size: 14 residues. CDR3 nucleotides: TGCGCCAGCAGCCACCCACTGGCGGACACCACGCAGTATTTT. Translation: CASSHPLADTTQYF.

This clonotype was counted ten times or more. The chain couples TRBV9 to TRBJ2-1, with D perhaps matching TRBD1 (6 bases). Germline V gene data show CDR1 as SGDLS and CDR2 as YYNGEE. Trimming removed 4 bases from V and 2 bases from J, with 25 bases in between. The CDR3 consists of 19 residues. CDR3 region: CASSLKSVLHRVPYNEQFF. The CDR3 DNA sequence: TGTGCCAGCAGCCTCAAGAGCGTCTTACACAGGGTCCCCTACAATGAGCAGTTCTTC.

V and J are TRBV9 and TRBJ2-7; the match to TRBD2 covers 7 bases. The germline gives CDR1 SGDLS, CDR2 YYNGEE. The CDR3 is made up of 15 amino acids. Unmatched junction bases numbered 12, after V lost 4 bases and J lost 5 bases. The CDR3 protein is CASSSGTTQHDEQYF. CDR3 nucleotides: TGTGCCAGCAGCTCGGGGACTACTCAACACGACGAGCAGTACTTC.

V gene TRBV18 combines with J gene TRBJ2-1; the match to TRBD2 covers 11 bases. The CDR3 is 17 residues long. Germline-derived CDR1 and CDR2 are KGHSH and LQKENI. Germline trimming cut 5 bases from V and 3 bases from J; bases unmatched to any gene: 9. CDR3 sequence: CASSTIAGGPGYNEQFF. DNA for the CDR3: TGTGCCAGCTCAACTATAGCGGGAGGGCCGGGCTACAATGAGCAGTTCTTC.

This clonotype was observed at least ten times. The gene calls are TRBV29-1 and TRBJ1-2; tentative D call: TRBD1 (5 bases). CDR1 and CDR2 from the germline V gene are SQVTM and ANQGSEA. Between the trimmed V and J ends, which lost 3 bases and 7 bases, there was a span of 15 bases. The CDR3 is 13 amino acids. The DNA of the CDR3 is TGCAGCGTTGAGTCGCCCAGGGAGTTTGGCTACACCTTC. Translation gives CSVESPREFGYTF.

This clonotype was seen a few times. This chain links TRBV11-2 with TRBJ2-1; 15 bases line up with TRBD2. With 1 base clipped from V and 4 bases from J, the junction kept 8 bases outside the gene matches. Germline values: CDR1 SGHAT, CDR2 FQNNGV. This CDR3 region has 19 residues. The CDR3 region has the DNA TGTGCCAGCAGCTTAGGGAGAACAGGGACTAGCGGGAGGTACAATGAGCAGTTCTTC. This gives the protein CASSLGRTGTSGRYNEQFF.

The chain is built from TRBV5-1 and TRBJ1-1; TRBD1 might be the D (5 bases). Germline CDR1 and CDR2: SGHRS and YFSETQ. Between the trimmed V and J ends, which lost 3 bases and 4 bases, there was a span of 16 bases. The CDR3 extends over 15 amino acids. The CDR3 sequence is CASSSTDRGSTEAFF. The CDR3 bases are TGCGCCAGCAGCTCCACGGACCGGGGGAGCACTGAAGCTTTCTTT.

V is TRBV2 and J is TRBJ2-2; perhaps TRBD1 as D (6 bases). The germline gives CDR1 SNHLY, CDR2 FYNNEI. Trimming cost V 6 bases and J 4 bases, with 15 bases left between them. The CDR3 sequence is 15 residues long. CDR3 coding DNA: TGTGCCAGCAGCGCCGGACAGTTGACCACCGGGGAGCTGTTTTTT. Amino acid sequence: CASSAGQLTTGELFF.

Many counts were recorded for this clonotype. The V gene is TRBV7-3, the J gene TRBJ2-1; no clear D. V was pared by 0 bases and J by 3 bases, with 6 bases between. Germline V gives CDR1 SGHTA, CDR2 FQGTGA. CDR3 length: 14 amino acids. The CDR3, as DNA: TGTGCCAGCAGCTTAACCAACAGCTACAATGAGCAGTTCTTC. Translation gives CASSLTNSYNEQFF. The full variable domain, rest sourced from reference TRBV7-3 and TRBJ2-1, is GAGVSQTPSNKVTEKGKYVELRCDPISGHTALYWYRQSLGQGPEFLIYFQGTGAADDSGLPNDRFFAVRPEGSVSTLKIQRTERGDSAVYLCASSLTNSYNEQFFGPGTRLTVL.

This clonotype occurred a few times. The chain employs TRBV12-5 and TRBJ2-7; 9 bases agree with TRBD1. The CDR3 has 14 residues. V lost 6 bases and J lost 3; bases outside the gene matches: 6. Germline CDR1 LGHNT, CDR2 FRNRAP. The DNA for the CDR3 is TGTGCTAGTGGCCCCGGACAGGGGTTCTACGAGCAGTACTTC. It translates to CASGPGQGFYEQYF.